Each of the 8 T cell receptor beta chains below was sequenced from the same sample in a study of a mutant IDH1 vaccine in newly diagnosed glioma (dated by TCRdb to about 2021). No cognate antigen is known for these TCRs. Library generation was performed with the immunoSEQ multiplex PCR assay. The table comes from immuneACCESS by way of TCRdb, which keeps in-frame sequences with V and J called. Part of the clones is missing from these tables; in studies checked, under half for an unresolved V gene and the rest for unknown reasons. The sample contains about 36,000 clones, 80% of them found a single time. Of the sample, over 13% falls within the top ten clones. Per the publication, the time point label means: week 11, during vaccination. A 20-mer mutant IDH1 peptide at 300 micrograms in Montanide made up each vaccine dose, which was injected subcutaneously together with topical imiquimod. Source: peripheral blood mononuclear cells (PBMCs), taken from a glioma patient whose treatment included an IDH1 peptide vaccine. The receptors originated from a woman aged 25-40 years with glioma. Some clones in this sample may be carry-over from other donors' samples.

This clone was observed a handful of times. The chain uses TRBV14 and TRBJ2-1; 9 bases agree with TRBD2. Germline CDR1 SGHDN, CDR2 FVKESK. The CDR3 runs 17 residues. J lost 0 bases, V lost 4 bases, and 7 bases had no gene match. CDR3 nucleotide sequence: TGTGCCAGCAGCCGCCGGACTAGCGCAAGCTCCTACAATGAGCAGTTCTTC. It is translated as CASSRRTSASSYNEQFF.

This chain joins TRBV27 and TRBJ1-1; D uncertain. The V and J ends lost 5 bases and 8 bases respectively, with 9 bases between them. CDR3 length: 11 amino acids. Germline CDR1 is MNHEY and CDR2 is SMNVEV (reference sequence). The DNA for the CDR3 is TGTGCCAGCAGTCGGACCCGAGAAGCTTTCTTT. Its translation is CASSRTREAFF.

The V gene is TRBV7-8, the J gene TRBJ2-1; 12 bases line up with TRBD2. Germline V CDR1 and CDR2: SGHVS, FQNEAQ. This CDR3 region has 18 residues. V shed 5 bases and J 2 bases; nucleotides not matched to a gene: 10. The CDR3 protein is CASSQTGLAGLPYNEQFF. In nucleotides, the CDR3 is TGTGCCAGCAGCCAAACGGGACTAGCGGGCCTGCCCTACAATGAGCAGTTCTTC.

The chain carries TRBV5-1 and TRBJ1-3, with D hard to call. Between the trimmed V and J ends, which lost 0 bases and 1 base, there was a span of 5 bases. The CDR3 has 14 residues. Per germline, CDR1 SGHRS and CDR2 YFSETQ. As DNA, the CDR3 is TGCGCCAGCAGCTTGGGAAGATCTGGAAACACCATATATTTT. This codes for CASSLGRSGNTIYF.

This clone was counted once. The rearrangement links TRBV30 to TRBJ1-1, with D maybe TRBD1 (5 bases). The CDR3 is 15 residues long. Trimming took 0 bases from V and 3 from J, leaving 14 bases between them. CDR1 and CDR2 (germline): GTSNPN, SVGIG (reference sequence). DNA for the CDR3: TGTGCCTGGAGTGTACGGGGCAGCCAGGACACTGAAGCTTTCTTT. Residues: CAWSVRGSQDTEAFF.

CDR3 in amino acids: CASSILDRLTYEQYF. The CDR3 nucleotides are TGTGCCAGCAGCATCCTGGACAGGCTTACCTACGAGCAGTACTTC. The chain joins TRBV5-6 to TRBJ2-7; 7 bases agree with TRBD1. Germline CDR1 SGHDT, CDR2 YYEEEE. This CDR3 is built from 15 residues. V gave up 4 bases and J gave up 2 bases; unmatched junction bases: 9.

This CDR3 is CAISETTARGGYTF. CDR3 in DNA: TGTGCCATCAGTGAGACAACGGCCCGAGGAGGCTACACCTTC. V gene TRBV10-3 combines with J gene TRBJ1-2, with unresolved D. V was trimmed by 2 bases and J by 8 bases, leaving 15 bases between them. Germline assignment: CDR1 ENHRY and CDR2 SYGVKD. This CDR3 contains 14 residues.

V and J are TRBV6-6 and TRBJ1-1, with TRBD1 matching 9 bases. With 6 bases clipped from V and 5 bases from J, the junction kept 7 bases outside the gene matches. From germline, CDR1 is MNHNY and CDR2 SVGAGI (reference sequence). The CDR3 contains 14 residues. The CDR3 DNA sequence: TGTGCCAGCAGAACAACAGGGGGCGGGACTGAAGCTTTCTTT. It encodes CASRTTGGGTEAFF.